The clone carrying this TCR beta chain was observed a few times. What it binds is unknown. The data belong to a study of tumor-infiltrating lymphocytes in localized non-small cell lung cancer. On the study more broadly: Patients included smokers and never-smokers with various histologies, some sampled after neoadjuvant chemotherapy. General study points: IM1 and IM2 tumors showed no difference in T-cell fraction. TCR sequencing covered a subset of patients with enough tissue.

Trimming took 7 bases from V and 0 from J, leaving 19 bases between them. The CDR3 runs to 15 residues. CDR1 GTSNPN and CDR2 SVGIG come from the germline V gene (reference sequence). Generated by immunoSEQ multiplex PCR, the TCRdb table keeps only in-frame clones and is missing some. The table has about 5,800 clones, around 67% seen once. This receptor was identified in a human donor with non-small cell lung cancer. V gene TRBV30 combines with J gene TRBJ2-7; D is possibly TRBD1 (6 bases). The sequencing input was uninvolved lung tissue not adjacent to the tumor. The CDR3 DNA reads TGTGCCTCCACCGGGGCACAGGGCTACTCCTACGAGCAGTACTTC. This gives the protein CASTGAQGYSYEQYF.